Below, one TCR beta chain is given with its context. No antigen is known for it. The sample originates from a study of identical twins. Study-level points and caveats: While abundant cord blood beta clonotypes carried fewer insertions, memory repertoires showed no such pattern.

The CDR3 sequence is 18 residues long. The V end was cut by 1 base, the J end by 6 bases, with 25 bases between. Germline-derived CDR1 and CDR2 are LGHDT and YNNKEL (reference sequence). The cDNA had a unique molecular identifier and a template-switch universal primer site. TCRdb reprocessed the 5' RACE reads with MiXCR, giving one entry per CDR3 protein. The table lists approximately 220,000 distinct CDR3 sequences, around a tenth of them singletons. The sample consisted of memory (CD45RO+) T cells sorted from blood. This chain connects TRBV3-1 to TRBJ2-7; a weak D match, TRBD2 (5 bases). The receptor comes from a young woman in good health. The CDR3 spells CASSQVLPRTSGGFEQYF. The CDR3 DNA is TGTGCCAGCAGCCAAGTCCTTCCCCGAACTAGTGGAGGTTTCGAGCAGTACTTC.